This T cell receptor beta chain was captured in a study of T cells after yellow fever vaccination. Findings and caveats of the study: Weaker, the secondary response had a peak occurring faster, on day 5 versus 15. Clones that expanded after primary vaccination mostly reappeared after the booster (over 95% CD4, about 89% CD8).

TCRdb reprocessed the 5' RACE reads via MiXCR and lists one record per CDR3 protein. The table lists under 600,000 distinct CDR3 sequences, approximately 12% of them singletons, with about 14% in the top ten. For this clonotype: The antigen is unknown.

CDR1 and CDR2 from the germline V gene are GTSNPN and SVGIG (reference sequence). The CDR3 runs to 14 residues. V was pared by 0 bases and J by 7 bases, with 16 bases between. The sequence was obtained from a man aged 25 to 40 who received the YFV17D yellow fever vaccine. This chain connects TRBV30 to TRBJ2-7; a possible D gene is TRBD2 (6 bases). The source material was PBMCs, sampled on the day of the yellow fever booster vaccination. The CDR3 spells CAWSVPGSAREQYF. The CDR3 nucleotides are TGTGCCTGGAGTGTACCCGGGAGTGCGAGGGAGCAGTACTTC. Full variable domain (outside the CDR3, taken from reference TRBV30 and TRBJ2-7): SQTIHQWPATLVQPVGSPLSLECTVEGTSNPNLYWYRQAAGRGLQLLFYSVGIGQISSEVPQNLSASRPQDRQFILSSKKLLLSDSGFYLCAWSVPGSAREQYFGPGTRLTVT.